This passage covers 8 T cell receptor beta chains from one sample sequenced in a study of long-term antiretroviral therapy in people with HIV. This was the immunoSEQ v3.0 assay at survey level. Clones were read by immunoSEQ multiplex PCR, and TCRdb kept only the in-frame ones, dropping some. The top ten hold around 5% of the sample, which has around 26,000 clones, roughly three quarters seen once. Sequencing was performed on unsorted PBMCs, taken 0.5 years after starting antiretroviral therapy. Source of these receptors: a woman aged 40 to 49 with HIV.

This chain joins TRBV5-6 and TRBJ1-1; a possible D gene is TRBD1 (5 bases). V lost 3 bases to trimming and J lost 5 bases, with 8 bases between them. The CDR3 covers 12 residues. The germline V gene encodes CDR1 SGHDT and CDR2 YYEEEE. The CDR3 DNA reads as TGTGCCAGCAGCTCCGGGGGGACTGAAGCTTTCTTT. Translated, it gives CASSSGGTEAFF.

This rearrangement joins TRBV5-4 to TRBJ2-7, with 8 bases fitting TRBD2. Germline assignment: CDR1 SGHNT and CDR2 YYREEE (reference sequence). The length of the CDR3 is 14 residues. J was trimmed by 4 bases and V by 2 bases; bases with no gene match: 5. The CDR3 DNA is TGTGCCAGCAGCTTAAGCGGGGGCGTTTACGAGCAGTACTTC. It encodes CASSLSGGVYEQYF.

This clone has just a few counts. The chain is built from TRBV27 and TRBJ1-5; tentative D call: TRBD1 (5 bases). Trimming took off 1 base at V and 1 base at J, with 5 bases between the two ends. CDR1 and CDR2 (germline): MNHEY, SMNVEV (reference sequence). CDR3 length equals 14 residues. The CDR3 DNA reads as TGTGCCAGCAGTTTATGGGGCAGCAATCAGCCCCAGCATTTT. Translating gives CASSLWGSNQPQHF.

The chain employs TRBV28 and TRBJ1-1; D might be TRBD1 (6 bases). Deletions cut 2 bases from V and 5 bases from J, with 6 bases between. This CDR3 contains 12 residues. The germline V gene has CDR1 MDHEN and CDR2 SYDVKM. For the CDR3, the DNA is TGTGCCAGCAGTTTAACAGGGACTGAAGCTTTCTTT. Its translation is CASSLTGTEAFF.

V gene TRBV7-3 combines with J gene TRBJ2-7, with D perhaps TRBD1 or TRBD2 (6 bases each). Germline CDR1 and CDR2: SGHTA and FQGTGA. The CDR3 totals 13 residues. Trimming removed 5 bases at V and 3 bases at J, with 11 bases between. The CDR3, as DNA: TGTGCCAGCAGCGAGGGGGGTAGCTACGAGCAGTACTTC. Encoded protein: CASSEGGSYEQYF.

The rearrangement links TRBV7-3 to TRBJ2-2; the D is unclear. Per germline, CDR1 SGHTA and CDR2 FQGTGA. The CDR3 runs to 13 residues. Trimming stripped 5 bases from V and 6 bases from J, with 10 bases between. As DNA, the CDR3 is TGTGCCAGCAGCCTAGGGTTTTCCGGGGAGCTGTTTTTT. Its translation is CASSLGFSGELFF.

The V gene is TRBV28, the J gene TRBJ1-2; D possibly corresponds to TRBD1 (6 bases). This CDR3 has 15 amino acids. Germline V CDR1 and CDR2: MDHEN, SYDVKM. V was trimmed by 6 bases and J by 2 bases, leaving 16 bases between them. CDR3 protein: CASRVRDTRNYGYTF. In DNA form, the CDR3 reads TGTGCCAGCAGGGTCCGGGACACTAGAAACTATGGCTACACCTTC.

The genes are TRBV25-1 and TRBJ1-3, with TRBD1 matching over 7 bases. The V segment lost 5 bases and the J segment 2 bases; nucleotides outside the gene matches: 0. This CDR3 is built from 13 residues. In germline, CDR1 is MGHDK, CDR2 SYGVNS. The CDR3 protein is CASSTGAGNTIYF. The CDR3 DNA is TGTGCCAGCAGTACAGGGGCTGGAAACACCATATATTTT.